This entry is about one T cell receptor beta chain. Donation came from healthy HIV-negative adults that had no recent acute infections or vaccinations. CD8 memory comprised CD45RO+ plus CCR7-negative CD45RA+ TemRA cells. This sample stems from a study of shared clonotypes between healthy human individuals. Trimming at V came to 5 bases and at J to 4 bases, leaving 8 bases not matched to a gene. CDR3 length: 16 amino acids. Germline V lookup: CDR1 MDHEN, CDR2 SYDVKM. Execution of the assay was at deep level. Only in-frame clones appear in the TCRdb table, and some are missing; sequencing was by immunoSEQ multiplex PCR. The sample carries some 700,000 clones, less than 95% recorded once.

Sequencing was performed on memory CD8+ T cells from PBMCs. The subset here: CD45RO+ cells pooled with CCR7-negative TemRA cells. The chain recombines TRBV28 with TRBJ2-1; 10 bases are shared with TRBD1. The clonotype originates from a young man in good health. Some clones in this sample may be carry-over from other donors' samples. In DNA form, the CDR3 reads TGTGCCAGCAGTCCACCGACAGGGGGCAATTACAATGAGCAGTTCTTC. Its protein product is CASSPPTGGNYNEQFF.